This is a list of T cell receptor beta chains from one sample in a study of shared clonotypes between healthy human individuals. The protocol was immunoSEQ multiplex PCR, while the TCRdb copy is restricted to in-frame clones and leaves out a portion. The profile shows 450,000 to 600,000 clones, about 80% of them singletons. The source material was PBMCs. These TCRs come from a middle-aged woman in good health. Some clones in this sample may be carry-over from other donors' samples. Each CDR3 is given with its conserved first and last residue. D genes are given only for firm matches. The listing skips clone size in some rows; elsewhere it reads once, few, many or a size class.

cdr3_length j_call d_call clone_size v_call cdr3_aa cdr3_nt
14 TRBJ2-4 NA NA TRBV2 CASTTGSAKNIQYF TGTGCCAGCACAACAGGGTCGGCCAAAAACATTCAGTACTTC
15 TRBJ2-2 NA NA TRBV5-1 CASSIQGPDTGELFF TGCGCCAGCAGCATCCAGGGTCCGGACACCGGGGAGCTGTTTTTT
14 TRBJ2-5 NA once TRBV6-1 CASSAGRIQETQYF TGTGCCAGCAGTGCGGGGCGAATCCAAGAGACCCAGTACTTC
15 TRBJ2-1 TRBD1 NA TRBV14 CASSQGQGSYNEQFF TGTGCCAGCAGCCAAGGACAGGGCTCCTACAATGAGCAGTTCTTC
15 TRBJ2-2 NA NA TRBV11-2 CASSSIRGTSGELFF TGTGCCAGCAGCTCTATACGGGGAACTTCCGGGGAGCTGTTTTTT
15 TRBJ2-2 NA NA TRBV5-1 CASSQWAENTGELFF TGCGCCAGCAGCCAATGGGCGGAAAACACCGGGGAGCTGTTTTTT
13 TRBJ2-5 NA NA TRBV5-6 CASVGTDRETQYF TGTGCCAGCGTAGGGACCGACCGGGAGACCCAGTACTTC
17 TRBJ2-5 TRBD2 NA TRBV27 CASTPRRLAGGPWTQYF TGTGCCAGCACCCCAAGGCGACTAGCGGGAGGGCCCTGGACCCAGTACTTC
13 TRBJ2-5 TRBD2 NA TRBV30 CAWSHSGRETQYF TGTGCCTGGAGCCATAGCGGGAGAGAGACCCAGTACTTC
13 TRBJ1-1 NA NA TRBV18 CASSPEDSGGAFF TGTGCCAGCTCACCGGAAGACAGCGGCGGAGCTTTCTTT
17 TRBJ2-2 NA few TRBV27 CASSSGDAQGRAGELFF TGTGCCAGCAGTTCGGGGGACGCGCAGGGGCGGGCCGGGGAGCTGTTTTTT
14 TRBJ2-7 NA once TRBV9 CASSVAGRGYEQYF TGTGCCAGCAGCGTAGCCGGCCGAGGGTACGAGCAGTACTTC
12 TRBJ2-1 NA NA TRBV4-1 CASSRLGNEQFF TGCGCCAGCAGCCGTTTGGGGAATGAGCAGTTCTTC
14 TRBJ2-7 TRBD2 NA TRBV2 CASRGLAGGYEQYF TGTGCCAGCAGGGGACTAGCGGGAGGGTACGAGCAGTACTTC
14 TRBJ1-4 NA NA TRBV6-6 CASRRDTGNEKLFF TGTGCCAGCAGGCGGGACACCGGAAATGAAAAACTGTTTTTT
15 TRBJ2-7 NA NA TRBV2 CASSELGVSSYEQYF TGTGCCAGCAGTGAACTCGGGGTTAGCTCCTACGAGCAGTACTTC
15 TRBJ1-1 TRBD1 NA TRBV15 CATSGSWDSNTEAFF TGTGCCACCAGCGGCTCGTGGGACAGTAACACTGAAGCTTTCTTT
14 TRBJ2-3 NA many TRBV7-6 CASSPQRAGDTQYF TGTGCCAGCAGCCCGCAAAGGGCGGGAGATACGCAGTATTTT
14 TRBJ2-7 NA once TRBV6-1 CASSEIGEAYEQYF TGTGCCAGCAGTGAAATTGGGGAAGCCTACGAGCAGTACTTC
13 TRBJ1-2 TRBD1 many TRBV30 CAWSRQGPYGYTF TGTGCCTGGAGCAGACAGGGCCCCTATGGCTACACCTTC
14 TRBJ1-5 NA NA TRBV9 CASSVAGHNQPQHF TGTGCCAGCAGCGTCGCAGGGCATAATCAGCCCCAGCATTTT
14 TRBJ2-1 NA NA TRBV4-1 CASSGRRIANEQFF TGCGCCAGCAGTGGGCGGAGGATAGCCAATGAGCAGTTCTTC
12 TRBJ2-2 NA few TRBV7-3 CASSSNTGELFF TGTGCCAGCAGCTCAAACACCGGGGAGCTGTTTTTT
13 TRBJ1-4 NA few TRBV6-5 CASSYGDREKLFF TGTGCCAGCAGTTACGGCGATAGGGAAAAACTGTTTTTT
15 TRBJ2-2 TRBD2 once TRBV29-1 CSVGVAGGGTGELFF TGCAGCGTTGGGGTAGCGGGAGGTGGTACCGGGGAGCTGTTTTTT
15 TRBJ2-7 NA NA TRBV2 CASTLRGLWGYEQYF TGTGCCAGCACCCTAAGGGGTCTCTGGGGATACGAGCAGTACTTC
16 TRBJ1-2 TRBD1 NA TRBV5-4 CASSPTGGGTNYGYTF TGTGCCAGCAGCCCGACAGGGGGGGGAACTAACTATGGCTACACCTTC
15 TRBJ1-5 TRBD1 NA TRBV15 CATSNNRGMVQPQHF TGTGCCACCAGCAATAACAGGGGTATGGTTCAGCCCCAGCATTTT
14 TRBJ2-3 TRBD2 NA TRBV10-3 CAISERDLTDTQYF TGTGCCATCTCCGAGCGGGACCTCACAGATACGCAGTATTTT
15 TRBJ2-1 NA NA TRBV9 CASSVEGTSYNEQFF TGTGCCAGCAGCGTAGAGGGGACGTCGTACAATGAGCAGTTCTTC
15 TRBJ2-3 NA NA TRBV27 CASSLFGGSTDTQYF TGTGCCAGCAGTTTATTTGGGGGAAGCACAGATACGCAGTATTTT
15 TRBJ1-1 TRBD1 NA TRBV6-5 CASSYLTGEDTEAFF TGTGCCAGCAGTTACTTGACAGGGGAAGACACTGAAGCTTTCTTT
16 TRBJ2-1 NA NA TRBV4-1 CASSQPDRSLYNEQFF TGCGCCAGCAGCCAACCCGACAGAAGCCTTTACAATGAGCAGTTCTTC
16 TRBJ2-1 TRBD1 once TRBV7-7 CASSLNPTGAYNEQFF TGTGCTAGCAGCTTAAACCCCACAGGGGCCTACAATGAGCAGTTCTTC